Below are 11 T cell receptor beta chains sequenced from a single sample in a study of cytomegalovirus exposure and HLA in healthy donors. PCR was performed using 60 Vbeta and 13 Jbeta primers. Measured with immunoSEQ multiplex PCR; TCRdb has only the in-frame clones, and not every one. The sample holds 90,000 to 150,000 clones, approximately 78% seen once. What was sequenced was PBMCs. The receptors stem from a man aged 40-49 years in good health and CMV-seronegative.

This sequence joins TRBV5-1 and TRBJ2-2; D is possibly TRBD2 (5 bases). The CDR3 runs 14 residues. V dropped 0 bases and J dropped 5 bases, with 8 bases sitting between them. Germline loops: CDR1 SGHRS, CDR2 YFSETQ. CDR3 bases: TGCGCCAGCAGCTTGGACTCGGGGACCGGGGAGCTGTTTTTT. This encodes CASSLDSGTGELFF.

The chain carries TRBV30 and TRBJ2-7, with D uncertain. This CDR3 has 13 amino acids. The germline V and J ends were trimmed by 4 bases and 3 bases, with 13 bases remaining between them. Germline V gene data show CDR1 as GTSNPN and CDR2 as SVGIG (reference sequence). CDR3 sequence reads: CAWKSPNDYEQYF. The CDR3 DNA follows: TGTGCCTGGAAATCCCCTAACGACTACGAGCAGTACTTC.

The rearrangement joins TRBV13 to TRBJ1-1; D not resolved. The V gene lost 5 bases and the J gene lost 12 bases, with 19 bases spanning the gap. There are 13 residues in the CDR3. CDR1 and CDR2 (germline): PRHDT, FYEKMQ (reference sequence). This CDR3 is CASSLHTEGMSFF. The DNA of the CDR3 is TGTGCCAGCAGCCTCCACACCGAGGGTATGTCTTTCTTT.

For the CDR3, the DNA is TGTGCCAGCAGTGGCAAAACAGGGCGGGCTTCACCCCTCCACTTT. As protein: CASSGKTGRASPLHF. This chain uses TRBV25-1 with TRBJ1-6, with a possible D match to TRBD1 (6 bases). The CDR3 is made up of 15 amino acids. The germline CDR1 and CDR2 sequences are MGHDK and SYGVNS. V lost 4 bases to trimming and J lost 9 bases, with 16 bases between them.

The CDR3 loop is CASSEEVDEQYF. In nucleotides, the CDR3 is TGTGCCAGCAGTGAGGAGGTAGACGAGCAGTACTTC. The genes are TRBV28 and TRBJ2-7; weak D call: TRBD2 (5 bases). Trimming pared 5 bases from V and 5 bases from J, leaving 10 bases between. Per the germline V gene, CDR1 is MDHEN and CDR2 is SYDVKM. The CDR3 runs to 12 residues.

The chain carries TRBV7-6 and TRBJ2-7, with D perhaps matching TRBD2 (7 bases). The CDR3 is 14 residues long. The germline gives CDR1 SGHVS, CDR2 FNYEAQ. V shed 3 bases and J shed 6 bases, with 15 bases lying between them. Written as DNA, the CDR3 is TGTGCCAGCAGCTTTCCCGGGGGGCTGCGCGAGCAGTACTTC. Amino acid sequence: CASSFPGGLREQYF.

The V call is TRBV19, the J call TRBJ2-1, with 8 bases fitting TRBD2. The CDR3 runs 15 residues. Germline CDR1 and CDR2: LNHDA and SQIVND (reference sequence). Unmatched junction bases numbered 1, after V lost 1 base and J lost 2 bases. CDR3 sequence (DNA): TGTGCCAGTAGTATAGCGGGAGGGCCCTACAATGAGCAGTTCTTC. This codes for CASSIAGGPYNEQFF.

This clone has a handful of counts. The junction differs from germline at one of its ends, possibly a read error. The chain recombines TRBV19 with TRBJ2-5, with TRBD1 matching over 11 bases. Germline V CDR1 and CDR2: LNHDA, SQIVND (reference sequence). There are 17 residues in the CDR3. The CDR3 nucleotides read TGTGCCAGTAGTTTAGACACCGGGACAGGGGGACAAGAGACCCAGTACTTC. The encoded protein is CASSLDTGTGGQETQYF. The full variable domain, rest sourced from reference TRBV19 and TRBJ2-5, is DGGITQSPKYLFRKEGQNVTLSCEQNLNHDAMYWYRQDPGQGLRLIYYSQIVNDFQKGDIAEGYSVSREKKESFPLTVTSAQKNPTAFYLCASSLDTGTGGQETQYFGPGTRLLVL.

As to this clone: Compared with germline, one end of the junction differs, possibly owing to a read error. This chain joins TRBV6-1 and TRBJ2-1; TRBD1 is a possible D gene (6 bases). This CDR3 comprises 13 residues. Germline CDR1 is MNHNS and CDR2 is SASEGT. The CDR3: CASSPQPQGRQIF. CDR3 sequence (DNA): TGTGCCAGCAGTCCCCAACCCCAGGGGCGACAAATCTTC.

This clone was detected only a few times. The gene calls are TRBV4-3 and TRBJ1-1, with TRBD1 as a possible D gene (6 bases). Germline V CDR1 and CDR2: LGHNA, YSLEER. The CDR3 has 14 residues. The V gene lost 3 bases and the J gene lost 11 bases, with 19 bases spanning the gap. CDR3 loop: CASSHPLVQGGAFF. CDR3 in DNA: TGCGCCAGCAGCCACCCGCTAGTACAGGGTGGCGCTTTCTTT.

This clone showed up just a few times. The rearrangement joins TRBV5-4 to TRBJ2-7, with unresolved D. Germline lookup yields CDR1 SGHNT and CDR2 YYREEE (reference sequence). This CDR3 comprises 12 residues. The V gene lost 0 bases and the J gene lost 2 bases, with 3 bases spanning the gap. The CDR3 here is CASSLDTYEQYF. CDR3 in DNA: TGTGCCAGCAGCTTGGACACCTACGAGCAGTACTTC.